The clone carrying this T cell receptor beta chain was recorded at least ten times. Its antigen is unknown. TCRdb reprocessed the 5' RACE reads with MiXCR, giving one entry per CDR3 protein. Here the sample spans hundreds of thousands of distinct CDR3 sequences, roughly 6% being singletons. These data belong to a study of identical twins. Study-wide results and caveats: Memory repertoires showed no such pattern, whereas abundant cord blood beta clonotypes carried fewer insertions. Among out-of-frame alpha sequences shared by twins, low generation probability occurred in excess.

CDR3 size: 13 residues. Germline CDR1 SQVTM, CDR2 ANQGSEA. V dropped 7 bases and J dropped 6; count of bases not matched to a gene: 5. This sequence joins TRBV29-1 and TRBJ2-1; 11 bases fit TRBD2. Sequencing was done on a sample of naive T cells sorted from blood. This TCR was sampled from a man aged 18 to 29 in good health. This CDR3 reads CSGRLAGLNEQFF. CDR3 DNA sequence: TGCAGCGGAAGACTAGCGGGGCTCAATGAGCAGTTCTTC.